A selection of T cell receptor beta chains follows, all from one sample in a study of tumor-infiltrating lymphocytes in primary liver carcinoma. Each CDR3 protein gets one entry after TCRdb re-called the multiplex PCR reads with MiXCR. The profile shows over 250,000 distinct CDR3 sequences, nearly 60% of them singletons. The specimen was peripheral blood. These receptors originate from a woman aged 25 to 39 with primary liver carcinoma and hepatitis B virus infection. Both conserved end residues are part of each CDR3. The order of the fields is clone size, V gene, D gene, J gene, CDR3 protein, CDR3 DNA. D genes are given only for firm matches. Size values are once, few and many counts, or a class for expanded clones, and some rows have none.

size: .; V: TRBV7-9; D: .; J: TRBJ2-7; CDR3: CASSPSGGGGYEQYF; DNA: TGTGCCAGCAGCCCCAGTGGAGGGGGAGGTTACGAGCAGTACTTC
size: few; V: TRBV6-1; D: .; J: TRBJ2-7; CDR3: CASSRGAAYEQYF; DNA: TGTGCCAGCAGCCGAGGGGCTGCCTACGAGCAGTACTTC
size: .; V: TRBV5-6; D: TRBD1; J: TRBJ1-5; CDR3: CASSLFTGTEYNQPQHF; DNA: TGTGCCAGCAGCTTGTTTACCGGGACAGAGTACAATCAGCCCCAGCATTTT
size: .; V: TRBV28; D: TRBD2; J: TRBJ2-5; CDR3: CATDAGLAGRRYQETQYF; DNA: TGTGCCACCGACGCAGGACTAGCGGGAAGGCGGTACCAAGAGACCCAGTACTTC
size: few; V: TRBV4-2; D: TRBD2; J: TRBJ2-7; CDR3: CASSLGLAAGSYEQYF; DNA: TGTGCCAGCAGCCTGGGACTAGCGGCTGGCTCCTACGAGCAGTACTTC
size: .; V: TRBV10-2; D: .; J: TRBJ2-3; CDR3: CASRKSGDTQYF; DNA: TGCGCCAGCCGTAAATCTGGAGATACGCAGTATTTT
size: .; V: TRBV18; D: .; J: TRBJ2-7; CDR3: CASSPQEAAAYEQYF; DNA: TGTGCCAGTTCACCACAGGAGGCGGCGGCCTACGAGCAGTACTTC
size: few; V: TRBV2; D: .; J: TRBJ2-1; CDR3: CASSDLGFNEQFF; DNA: TGTGCCAGCAGTGACCTGGGTTTTAATGAGCAGTTCTTC
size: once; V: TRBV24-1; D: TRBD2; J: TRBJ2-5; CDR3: CATSDSLTSGRAGGTQYF; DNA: TGTGCCACCAGTGATTCCCTGACTAGCGGGAGGGCCGGTGGGACCCAGTACTTC
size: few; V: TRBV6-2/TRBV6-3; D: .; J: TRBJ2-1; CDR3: CANTYETMGSGLYGEQFF; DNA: TGTGCCAACACCTATGAGACTATGGGGTCAGGATTGTATGGTGAGCAGTTCTTC
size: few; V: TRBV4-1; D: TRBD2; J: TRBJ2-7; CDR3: CASSQEVGGGFYVQYF; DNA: TGCGCCAGCAGCCAAGAAGTCGGGGGAGGGTTCTACGTGCAGTACTTC
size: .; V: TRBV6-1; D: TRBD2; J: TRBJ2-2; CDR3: CASSKLAGTNTGELLF; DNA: TGTGCCAGCAGTAAACTAGCGGGTACCAACACCGGGGAGCTGCTTTTT
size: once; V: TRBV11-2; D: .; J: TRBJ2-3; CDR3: CSSSPGGSGGYTDTQYF; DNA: TGCTCCAGCAGCCCAGGCGGTTCAGGCGGATACACAGATACGCAGTATTTT